The present entry profiles one T cell receptor (beta chain) with its context. A Seattle source enrolled patients during active infection and followed them longitudinally. The data belong to a study of blood T cell repertoires in COVID-19. Across the whole study: Acute-phase and convalescent COVID-19 samples originated in the United States, Italy and Spain. The cDNA or gDNA used as material had been derived from T cells, B-cell-depleted T cells, or PBMCs.

Per the original data handling: Nucleated cell number was recorded as an estimate derived from reference gene primer amplification. The data were produced by immunoSEQ multiplex PCR, yet TCRdb's version contains in-frame clones alone and is incomplete. V, J and clone size are taken as reported in that table, and D and trimming were inferred from the DNA itself. The sample consists of roughly 100,000 clones, around 90% of them appearing once. The CDR3 has 15 residues. Trimming left V 5 bases short and J 9 bases short, with 17 bases between. Germline values: CDR1 SEHNR, CDR2 FQNEAQ (reference sequence).

The receptor was isolated from a woman aged 50 to 60 with COVID-19, enrolled during active disease. The J gene is TRBJ1-6, the V gene TRBV7-9; a possible D gene is TRBD1 (6 bases). Sequenced material: peripheral blood. CDR3 residues: CASSTETGSASPLHF. The CDR3 DNA sequence: TGTGCCAGCAGCACCGAGACAGGTTCGGCTTCACCCCTCCACTTT.